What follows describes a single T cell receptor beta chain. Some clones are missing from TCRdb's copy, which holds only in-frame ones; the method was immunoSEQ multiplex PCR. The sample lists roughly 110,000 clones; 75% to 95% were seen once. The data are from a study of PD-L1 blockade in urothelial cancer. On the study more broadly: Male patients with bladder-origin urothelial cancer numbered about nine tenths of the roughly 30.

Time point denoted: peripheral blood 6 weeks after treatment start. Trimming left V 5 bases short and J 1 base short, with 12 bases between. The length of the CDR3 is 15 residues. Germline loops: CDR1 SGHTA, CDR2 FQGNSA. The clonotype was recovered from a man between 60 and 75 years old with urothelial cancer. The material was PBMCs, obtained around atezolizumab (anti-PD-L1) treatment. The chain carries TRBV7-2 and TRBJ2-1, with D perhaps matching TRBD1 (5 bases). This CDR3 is CASSVRPGSYNEQFF. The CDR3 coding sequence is TGTGCCAGCAGCGTCAGACCAGGGTCCTACAATGAGCAGTTCTTC. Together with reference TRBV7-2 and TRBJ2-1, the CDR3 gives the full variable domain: GAGVSQSPSNKVTEKGKDVELRCDPISGHTALYWYRQSLGQGLEFLIYFQGNSAPDKSGLPSDRFSAERTGGSVSTLTIQRTQQEDSAVYLCASSVRPGSYNEQFFGPGTRLTVL.